This T cell receptor (beta chain) comes out of a study of shared clonotypes between healthy human individuals. The overall study: Ranging from 18 to 49 in age, donors were a couple of women and three men. General observations from the study: Owing to a small donor count, the genetic and exposure-history diversity represented was limited. When naive CD4 clonotypes were compared across several donors, roughly 4.9% were shared.

Around 30,000 T cell genomes (approximately 0.2 ug DNA) went into each sorted-subset replicate. Repertoires were generated with immunoSEQ multiplex PCR, while TCRdb's copy carries only in-frame clones and drops some. The table records about a million clones, 70% to 85% of them present only once. As to this clone: The antigen remains undetermined.

Losses at the gene ends were 4 bases for V and 5 bases for J; bases not matched to a gene: 4. Germline-derived CDR1 and CDR2 are KGHSH and LQKENI. This CDR3 region has 13 residues. This chain joins TRBV18 and TRBJ1-2; TRBD1 aligns across 7 bases. This sequence was found in a man younger than 35 in good health. The sequencing sample was made of memory CD4+ T cells sorted from blood. Subset meaning: CD45RA-negative fraction. CDR3: CASSLGTEYGYTF. The CDR3 DNA is TGTGCCAGCTCACTCGGGACAGAATATGGCTACACCTTC.